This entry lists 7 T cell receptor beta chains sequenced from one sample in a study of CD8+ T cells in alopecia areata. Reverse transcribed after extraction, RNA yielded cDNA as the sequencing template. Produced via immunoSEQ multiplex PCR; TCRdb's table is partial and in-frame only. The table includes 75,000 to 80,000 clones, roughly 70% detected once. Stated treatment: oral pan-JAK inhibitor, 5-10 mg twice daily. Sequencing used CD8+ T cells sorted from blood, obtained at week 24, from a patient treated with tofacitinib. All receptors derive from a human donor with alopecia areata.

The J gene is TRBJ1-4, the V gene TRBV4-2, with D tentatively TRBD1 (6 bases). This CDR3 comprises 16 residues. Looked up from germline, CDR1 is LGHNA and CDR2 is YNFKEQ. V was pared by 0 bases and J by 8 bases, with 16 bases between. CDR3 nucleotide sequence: TGTGCCAGCAGCCAAGAGGGCCAAGGGGGATACGAAAAACTGTTTTTT. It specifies CASSQEGQGGYEKLFF.

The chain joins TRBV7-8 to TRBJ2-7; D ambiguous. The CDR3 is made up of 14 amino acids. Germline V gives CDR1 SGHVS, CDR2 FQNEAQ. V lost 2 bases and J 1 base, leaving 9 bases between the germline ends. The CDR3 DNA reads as TGTGCCAGCAGCTTACTGGAGTTATCCTACGAGCAGTACTTC. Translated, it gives CASSLLELSYEQYF.

The CDR3 DNA reads as TGCGCCAGCAGCTTGGCCGACGGGGGCCTACGAACTGAAGCTTTCTTT. This sequence encodes CASSLADGGLRTEAFF. V gene TRBV5-1 combines with J gene TRBJ1-1; possibly TRBD1 for D (6 bases). The CDR3 is made up of 16 amino acids. Germline lookup yields CDR1 SGHRS and CDR2 YFSETQ. Trimming shortened V by 0 bases and J by 5 bases, and 17 bases separated the two germline ends. Drawing the rest from reference TRBV5-1 and TRBJ1-1, the complete variable domain is KAGVTQTPRYLIKTRGQQVTLSCSPISGHRSVSWYQQTPGQGLQFLFEYFSETQRNKGNFPGRFSGRQFSNSRSEMNVSTLELGDSALYLCASSLADGGLRTEAFFGQGTRLTVV.

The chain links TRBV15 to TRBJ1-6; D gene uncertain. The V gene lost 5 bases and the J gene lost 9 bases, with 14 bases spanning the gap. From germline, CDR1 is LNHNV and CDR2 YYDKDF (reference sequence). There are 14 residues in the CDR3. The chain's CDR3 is CATSREPASSPLHF. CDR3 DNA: TGTGCCACCAGCCGCGAACCTGCAAGTTCACCCCTCCACTTT.

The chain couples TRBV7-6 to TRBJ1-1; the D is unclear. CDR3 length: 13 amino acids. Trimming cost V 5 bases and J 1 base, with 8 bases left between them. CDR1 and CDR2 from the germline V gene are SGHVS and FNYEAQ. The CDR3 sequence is CASSLQENTEAFF. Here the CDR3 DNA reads TGTGCCAGCAGCCTTCAAGAGAACACTGAAGCTTTCTTT.

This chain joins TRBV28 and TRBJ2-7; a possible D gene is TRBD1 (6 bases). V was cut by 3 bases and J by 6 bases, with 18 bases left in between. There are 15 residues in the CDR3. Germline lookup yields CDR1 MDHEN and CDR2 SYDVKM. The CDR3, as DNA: TGTGCCAGCAGTTTTAGGGGGTTAGCCTCGTTCGAGCAGTACTTC. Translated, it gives CASSFRGLASFEQYF.

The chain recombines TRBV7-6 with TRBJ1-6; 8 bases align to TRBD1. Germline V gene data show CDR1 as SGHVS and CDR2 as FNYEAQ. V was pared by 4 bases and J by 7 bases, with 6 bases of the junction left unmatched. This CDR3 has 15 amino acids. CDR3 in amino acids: CASSSSGQDNSPLHF. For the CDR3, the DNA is TGTGCCAGCAGCTCATCGGGACAGGACAATTCACCCCTCCACTTT.